This T cell receptor beta chain was identified in a study of blood T cells in healthy people across ages. The study drew donors from healthy Caucasian individuals in Russia aged about 6 to 90. Of note for this clonotype: Its antigen remains unidentified.

The germline CDR1 and CDR2 sequences are SQVTM and ANQGSEA. Trimming cost V 5 bases and J 7 bases, with 16 bases left between them. The CDR3 is 13 amino acids. Study-wide findings and caveats: Per million T cells, TCR beta diversity dropped about linearly as age rose. As naive T cell percentage varied, TCR beta diversity correlated strongly with it.

For the second PCR, which ran for about 7 to 11 cycles, a sample-barcoded 5' primer and a J-beta primer mix were used. One entry per CDR3 protein, called by TCRdb with MiXCR from the 5' RACE reads. Of roughly 800,000 distinct CDR3 sequences listed, roughly 64% are singletons. This clonotype was obtained from a man aged 25 to 45 in good health. The source material was blood. The chain carries TRBV29-1 and TRBJ2-3; D unclear. CDR3 sequence: CSVPDPLLNTQYF. In nucleotides, the CDR3 is TGCAGCGTTCCTGACCCACTTCTGAATACGCAGTATTTT.